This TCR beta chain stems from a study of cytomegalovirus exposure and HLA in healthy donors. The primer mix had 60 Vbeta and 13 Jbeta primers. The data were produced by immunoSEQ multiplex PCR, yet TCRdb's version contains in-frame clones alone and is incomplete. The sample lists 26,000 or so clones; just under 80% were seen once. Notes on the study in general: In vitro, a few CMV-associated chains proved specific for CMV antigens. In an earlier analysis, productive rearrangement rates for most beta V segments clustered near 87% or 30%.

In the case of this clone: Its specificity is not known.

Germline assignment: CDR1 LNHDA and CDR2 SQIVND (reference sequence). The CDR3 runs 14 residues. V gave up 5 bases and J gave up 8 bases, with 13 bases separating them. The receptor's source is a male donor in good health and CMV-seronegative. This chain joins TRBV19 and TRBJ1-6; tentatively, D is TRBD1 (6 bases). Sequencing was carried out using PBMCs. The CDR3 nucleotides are TGTGCCAGTAGTCTAGGGGGGGTTGATTCACCCCTCCACTTT. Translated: CASSLGGVDSPLHF.